The sequence of this T cell receptor beta chain was determined in a study of T cell repertoires in ileal Crohn's disease. The overall study: Surgery for a complication: stricturing in approximately 60%, penetrating in 39%. Study observations and caveats: Clonal expansions were more frequent in active smokers than non-smokers at surgery. Compared with CD4 T cells, sorted CD8 cells carried more expanded clones.

This CDR3 is 14 amino acids long. The V segment lost 5 bases and the J segment 5 bases; nucleotides outside the gene matches: 8. The germline V gene encodes CDR1 SGHTA and CDR2 FQGNSA. This clone came up a few times. The antigen remains undetermined. This table comes from immunoSEQ multiplex PCR, and its TCRdb copy is limited to in-frame clones, with some not included. The table shows just under 7,500 clones, with approximately 79% occurring only once. Specified time point: proximal margin of the surgical specimen (macroscopically non-inflamed). The sample comprised ileal tissue. This chain joins TRBV7-2 and TRBJ2-7; 8 positions agree with TRBD2. The clonotype comes from an adult with Crohn's disease. CDR3 amino acids: CASSAPGLVHEQYF. CDR3 DNA sequence: TGTGCCAGCAGCGCCCCGGGACTAGTTCACGAGCAGTACTTC.